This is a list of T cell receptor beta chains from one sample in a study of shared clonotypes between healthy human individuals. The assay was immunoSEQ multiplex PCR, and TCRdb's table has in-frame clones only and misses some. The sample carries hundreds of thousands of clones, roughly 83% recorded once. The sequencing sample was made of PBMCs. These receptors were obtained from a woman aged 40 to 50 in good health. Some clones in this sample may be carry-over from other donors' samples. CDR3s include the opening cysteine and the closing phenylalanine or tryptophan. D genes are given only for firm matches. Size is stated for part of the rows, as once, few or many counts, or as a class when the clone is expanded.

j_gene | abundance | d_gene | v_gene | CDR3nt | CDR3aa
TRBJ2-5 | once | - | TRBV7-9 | TGTGCCAGCAGCCCATCCGGGATTGCGACGGAGACCCAGTACTTC | CASSPSGIATETQYF
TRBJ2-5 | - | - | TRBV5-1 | TGCGCCAGCAGCTTGGGAAACGGGAGAGCAGAGACCCAGTACTTC | CASSLGNGRAETQYF
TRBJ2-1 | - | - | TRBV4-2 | TGTGCCAGCAGCCAAGTGGCGGGACGATTCAATTGGGGCAATGAGCAGTTCTTC | CASSQVAGRFNWGNEQFF
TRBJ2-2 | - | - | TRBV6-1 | TGTGCCAGCAGTCCTTTGCTAGGCTCCGGGGAGCTGTTTTTT | CASSPLLGSGELFF
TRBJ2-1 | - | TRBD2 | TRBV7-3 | TGTGCCAGCAGCTCAACGGGAGGGCCATACAATGAGCAGTTCTTC | CASSSTGGPYNEQFF
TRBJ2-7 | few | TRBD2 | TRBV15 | TGTGCCACCAGCAGAGATATGGCGATCCGGGGGGGCGAGCAGTACTTC | CATSRDMAIRGGEQYF
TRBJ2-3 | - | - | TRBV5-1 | TGCGCCAGCAGCCGGGACTCCAGCACAGATACGCAGTATTTT | CASSRDSSTDTQYF
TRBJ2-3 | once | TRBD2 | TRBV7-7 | TGTGCTAGCAGCTTAGGGGCTAGCGGAGATACGCAGTATTTT | CASSLGASGDTQYF
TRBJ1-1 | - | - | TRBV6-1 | TGTGCCAGCAGTGAAGATCTGGGGCTGGACACTGAAGCTTTCTTT | CASSEDLGLDTEAFF
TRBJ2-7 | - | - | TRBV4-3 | TGCGCCAGCAGCCAGGGAATAGCTACCTCCTACGAGCAGTACTTC | CASSQGIATSYEQYF
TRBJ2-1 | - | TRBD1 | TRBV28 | TGTGCCAGCCAAAGGTTGGGACAGGGAATATTATATGAGCAGTTCTTC | CASQRLGQGILYEQFF
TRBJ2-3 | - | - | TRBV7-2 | TGTGCCAGCAGCCTGGGACTCCTCGGGGCAGATACGCAGTATTTT | CASSLGLLGADTQYF
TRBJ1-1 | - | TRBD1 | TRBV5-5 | TGTGCCAGCAGCTTCGCGATAGGACAGGGTAGCACTGAAGCTTTCTTT | CASSFAIGQGSTEAFF
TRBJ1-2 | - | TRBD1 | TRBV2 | TGTGCCGCCGGGACAGGGGAGGGTGGCTACACCTTC | CAAGTGEGGYTF
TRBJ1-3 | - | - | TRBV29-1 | TGCAGCGTTAGCACTGGGGGGGGCTCCTCTGGAAACACCATATATTTT | CSVSTGGGSSGNTIYF
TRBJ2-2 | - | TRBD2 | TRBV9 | TGTGCCAGCAGCGCAACAGCTAGTGGTCGGACTAGCAGGAACACCGGGGAGCTGTTTTTT | CASSATASGRTSRNTGELFF
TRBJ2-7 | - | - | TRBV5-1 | TGCGCCAGCAGATTTGGACCCACGCAGGGCGAGCAGTACTTC | CASRFGPTQGEQYF